Listed below are T cell receptor beta chains from one sample, sequenced in a study of blood T cell repertoires in COVID-19. Only in-frame clones appear in the TCRdb table, and some are missing; sequencing was by immunoSEQ multiplex PCR. The sample shows hundreds of thousands of clones, around 89% of them seen only once. Material for sequencing was PBMCs or T cells enriched from blood (not recorded which). These TCRs come from a woman in her thirties or forties who had recovered from COVID-19. Both conserved end residues are part of each CDR3. D genes are given only for firm matches. Size tells how often a clone was seen (once, few, many) or the class of an expanded clone, and some rows leave it out.

d_call clone_size j_call v_call cdr3_nt cdr3_aa
TRBD1 . TRBJ1-5 TRBV2 TGTGCCAGCAGTGTAACAGGGGGCCCCCTAAGGAGCAATCAGCCCCAGCATTTT CASSVTGGPLRSNQPQHF
. once TRBJ1-1 TRBV18 TGTGCCAGCTCACCAGGGGGCGCCTCCACTGAAGCTTTCTTT CASSPGGASTEAFF
. . TRBJ1-2 TRBV28 TGTGCCATCGATACAGGGTTCCTCCAGGGGGGCTACACCTTC CAIDTGFLQGGYTF
. . TRBJ2-1 TRBV5-4 TGTGCCAGCAGCTTGGAGAGTCAGGGTACTCATGAGCAGTTCTTC CASSLESQGTHEQFF
. . TRBJ2-7 TRBV6-5 TGTGCCAGCAGTTACTCTCCCAAACGGGAGCAGTACTTC CASSYSPKREQYF
. once TRBJ2-2 TRBV19 TGTGCCAGTAGTGATTCGGGGGCGAACACCGGGGAGCTGTTTTTT CASSDSGANTGELFF
TRBD1 . TRBJ1-2 TRBV19 TGTGCCAGTAGGACAGGGGAGGGCTATGGCTACACCTTC CASRTGEGYGYTF
TRBD1 . TRBJ2-7 TRBV9 TGTGCCAGCAGCAGACAGGGGGTTGGGACCTACGAGCAGTACTTC CASSRQGVGTYEQYF
. . TRBJ1-3 TRBV7-3 TGTGCCAGCAGCTTAAGTGGGAGCTCTGGAAACACCATATATTTT CASSLSGSSGNTIYF
. . TRBJ1-2 TRBV29-1 TGCAGCGTTGACAGTAACTATGGCTACACCTTC CSVDSNYGYTF
. . TRBJ1-5 TRBV19 TGTGCCAGTAGCGAGCCGAGGGAGGCTCAGCCCCAGCATTTT CASSEPREAQPQHF
. . TRBJ1-6 TRBV5-6 TGTGCCAGCAGCCCGGACAGTGGCTCCTATAATTCACCCCTCCACTTT CASSPDSGSYNSPLHF
. . TRBJ1-2 TRBV29-1 TGCAGCGGTGTAGAGGACAGCTATGGCTACACCTTC CSGVEDSYGYTF
TRBD2 . TRBJ2-1 TRBV7-3 TGTGCCAGCAGCTTAAGCCCCGTAGCGGGGGTCCCTCCCACACACAATGAGCAGTTCTTC CASSLSPVAGVPPTHNEQFF